A selection of T cell receptor beta chains follows, all from one sample in a study of Ad26.COV2.S vaccination and SARS-CoV-2 variants. The table came from immunoSEQ multiplex PCR; TCRdb's copy has only in-frame clones and leaves some out. The data show about 680,000 clones, roughly 90% seen once. The sequenced sample was peripheral blood, obtained in a trial of Ad26.COV2.S vaccine versus placebo. The receptors were sampled from a person between 18 and 65 years old who received the Ad26.COV2.S COVID-19 vaccine or a placebo. The CDR3 runs from the conserved cysteine through the conserved F or W. Only some rows state a clone size, as once, few, many or a class for expanded clones.

v_call,clone_size,j_call,cdr3_aa
TRBV28,NA,TRBJ2-1,CASSLGVREFF
TRBV6-5,NA,TRBJ1-2,CASSFGQGAYGYTF
TRBV30,few,TRBJ1-3,CAWSVNSGNTIYF
TRBV7-7,NA,TRBJ2-2,CASFGRTSWTTGELFF
TRBV18,NA,TRBJ2-1,CASSPSIAGPTSYNEQFF
TRBV5-1,once,TRBJ2-2,CASSFAGINTGELFF
TRBV2,NA,TRBJ1-1,CASITGSSGGTEAFF
TRBV19,few,TRBJ2-7,CASSMQADGALYEQYF
TRBV18,NA,TRBJ2-7,CASSPVETGPYEQYF
TRBV5-1,few,TRBJ2-1,CASSLEAGAVYNEQFF
TRBV2,NA,TRBJ2-7,CASIGRLAGGLEQYF
TRBV7-9,few,TRBJ1-5,CASSCHQPQHF
TRBV18,NA,TRBJ2-7,CASSPPSTSGNHEQYF
TRBV2,NA,TRBJ1-5,CASSVGQANNQPQHF
TRBV7-3,NA,TRBJ2-1,CASSPGGSYNEQFF
TRBV10-2,once,TRBJ2-7,CASSYLTYEQYF
TRBV4-3,NA,TRBJ1-6,CASSLWTVLNSPLHF
TRBV7-6,NA,TRBJ2-7,CASSFGQVPYEQYF
TRBV19,once,TRBJ2-2,CASTPDASGRGGELFF
TRBV19,NA,TRBJ1-5,CASSTTRTVNQPQHF
TRBV7-8,NA,TRBJ2-7,CASSPRGPGAGNYEQYF
TRBV5-3,NA,TRBJ1-1,CARSLDRAGAEAFF
TRBV3-1/TRBV3-2,once,TRBJ1-6,CASRSSYNSPLHF
TRBV11-2,NA,TRBJ2-3,CASSLDGGLNTQYF
TRBV3-1/TRBV3-2,NA,TRBJ1-3,CASSRTGKGSGNTIYF
TRBV12-5,NA,TRBJ2-1,CASVNGGTGFHNEQFF
TRBV5-1,NA,TRBJ2-1,CASSLGRDRVGYEQFF
TRBV27,NA,TRBJ2-5,CASSPSWDRGKETQYF